Here is one TCR beta chain with its context. Its matching antigen is unknown. The CDR3 carries no conserved terminal phenylalanine or tryptophan, so it likely arises from a read error. As originally analysed: A distant-metastasis classifier for papillary thyroid cancer was built using CDR3 differences across clinicopathological groups. TCRdb redid the clone calls on the PCR reads using MiXCR. These V and J calls derive from TCRdb rather than the authors' analysis. The sample shows 34,000 or so clones, 16% of them seen only once. This sample is part of a study of metastatic and nonmetastatic thyroid tumors. Overall study: Malignant and benign thyroid patients had repertoires compared in peripheral blood and tumor or nodule tissue. Study observations and caveats: Benign nodules were reported to have significantly lower TCR beta diversity than malignant thyroid tumors, in blood and tumor.

CDR3 length: 14 residues. Germline V lookup: CDR1 KGHDR, CDR2 SFDVKD. Trimming removed 6 bases from V and 5 bases from J, with 16 bases in between. Treatment of any kind had been given to no patient before thyroid surgery. Sequencing was done on a sample of blood. This receptor was taken from a female donor with papillary thyroid cancer or a benign thyroid nodule (not recorded which). Some clones in this sample may be carry-over from other donors' samples. V gene TRBV24-1 combines with J gene TRBJ2-7, with D maybe TRBD2 (6 bases). CDR3 residues: CATSPGEVFHEQYS. CDR3 DNA: TGTGCCACCAGTCCTGGGGAGGTTTTCCACGAGCAGTACTCC.